This T cell receptor (beta chain) was sequenced during a study of shared clonotypes between healthy human individuals. Naive CD8 cells comprised CD45RO-negative, CCR7-positively selected cells, excluding terminally differentiated effector memory CD45RA+ cells. This CDR3 has 16 residues. J was trimmed by 5 bases and V by 4 bases; bases with no gene match: 12. Germline CDR1 is SGDLS and CDR2 is YYNGEE. TCRdb's table, derived via immunoSEQ multiplex PCR, lists solely in-frame clones and lacks some. The table lists millions of clones, around 96% of them singletons. The sequence was collected from a man between 18 and 29 years old in good health. The sequencing input was naive CD8+ T cells sorted from blood. The chain joins TRBV9 to TRBJ1-1, with 9 bases lining up with TRBD1. CDR3 bases: TGTGCCAGCAGCCCCGACAGGGGGATGCTGGATACTGAAGCTTTCTTT. Translation: CASSPDRGMLDTEAFF.